This T cell receptor (beta chain) stems from a study of blood T cell repertoires in COVID-19. On the study more broadly: Some COVID-19 samples were acute and others convalescent; all came from the United States, Italy and Spain. Nucleic acid was either cDNA or gDNA, and it came from T cells, B-cell-depleted T cells, or PBMCs.

Authors' data handling: Amplification of reference gene primers provided the estimated nucleated cell counts. The method was immunoSEQ multiplex PCR; TCRdb's version includes in-frame clones alone and lacks a portion of them. From that table come the V and J calls and clone size; the DNA was used to work out D and trimming. Found here are about 260,000 clones, approximately 84% of them singletons; the top ten hold 1.5% to 2%. Germline V gene data show CDR1 as MNHEY and CDR2 as SVGAGI. V dropped 2 bases and J dropped 7; count of bases not matched to a gene: 2. The CDR3 contains 14 residues. The V call is TRBV6-5, the J call TRBJ2-5, with 12 bases matching TRBD2. The clonotype originates from a woman at least 80 years old with acute or convalescent COVID-19. The specimen sequenced was peripheral blood. DNA for the CDR3: TGTGCCAGCAGTTACCTGACTAGCGGGGGGACCCAGTACTTC. Translated, it gives CASSYLTSGGTQYF.